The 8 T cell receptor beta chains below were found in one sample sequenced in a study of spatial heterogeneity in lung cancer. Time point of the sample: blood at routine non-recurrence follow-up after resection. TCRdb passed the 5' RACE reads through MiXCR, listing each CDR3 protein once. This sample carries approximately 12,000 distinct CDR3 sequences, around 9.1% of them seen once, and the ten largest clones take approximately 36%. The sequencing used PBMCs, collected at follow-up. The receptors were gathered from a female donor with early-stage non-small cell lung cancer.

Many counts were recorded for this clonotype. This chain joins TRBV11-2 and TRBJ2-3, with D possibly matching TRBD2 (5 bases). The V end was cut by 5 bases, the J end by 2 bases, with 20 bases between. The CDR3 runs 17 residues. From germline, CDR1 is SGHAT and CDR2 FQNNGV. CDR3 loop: CASSAHGVRGNTDTQYF. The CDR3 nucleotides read TGTGCCAGCAGCGCTCACGGGGTCCGGGGAAACACAGATACGCAGTATTTT.

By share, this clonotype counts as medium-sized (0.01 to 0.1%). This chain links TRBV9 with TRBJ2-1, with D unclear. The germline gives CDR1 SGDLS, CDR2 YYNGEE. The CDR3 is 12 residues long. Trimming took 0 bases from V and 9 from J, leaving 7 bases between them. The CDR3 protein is CASSVDVGEQFF. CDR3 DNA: TGTGCCAGCAGCGTAGACGTTGGTGAGCAGTTCTTC.

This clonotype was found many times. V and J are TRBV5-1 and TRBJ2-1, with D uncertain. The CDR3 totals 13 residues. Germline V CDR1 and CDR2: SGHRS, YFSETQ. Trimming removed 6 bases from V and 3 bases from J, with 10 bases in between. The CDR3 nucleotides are TGCGCCAGCACCCAACCGAACTACAATGAGCAGTTCTTC. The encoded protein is CASTQPNYNEQFF.

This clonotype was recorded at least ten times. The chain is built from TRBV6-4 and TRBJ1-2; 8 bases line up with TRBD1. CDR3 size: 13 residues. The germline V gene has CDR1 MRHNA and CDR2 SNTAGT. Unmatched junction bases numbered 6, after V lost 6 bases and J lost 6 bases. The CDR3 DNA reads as TGTGCCAGCAGCCCCCGGACAGGGAATGGCTACACCTTC. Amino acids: CASSPRTGNGYTF.

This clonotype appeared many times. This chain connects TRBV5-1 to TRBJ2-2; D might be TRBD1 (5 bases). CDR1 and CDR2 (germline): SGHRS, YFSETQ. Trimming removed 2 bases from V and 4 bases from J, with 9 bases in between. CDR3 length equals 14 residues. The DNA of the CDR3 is TGCGCCAGCAGCTTACCTAGGGGCACCGGGGAGCTGTTTTTT. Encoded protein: CASSLPRGTGELFF.

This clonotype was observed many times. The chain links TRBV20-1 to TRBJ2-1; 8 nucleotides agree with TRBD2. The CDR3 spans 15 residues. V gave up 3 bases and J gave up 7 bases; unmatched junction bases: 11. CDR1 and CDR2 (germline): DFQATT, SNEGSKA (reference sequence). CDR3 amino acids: CSASSLERGWNEQFF. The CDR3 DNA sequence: TGCAGTGCTAGTAGTCTGGAGCGGGGGTGGAATGAGCAGTTCTTC.

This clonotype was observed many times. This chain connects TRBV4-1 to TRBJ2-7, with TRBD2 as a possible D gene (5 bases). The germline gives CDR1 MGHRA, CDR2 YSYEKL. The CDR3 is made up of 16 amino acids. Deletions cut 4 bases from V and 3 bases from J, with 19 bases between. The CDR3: CASSLRSGLSVYEQYF. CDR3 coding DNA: TGCGCCAGCAGCCTCCGAAGTGGACTCAGTGTCTACGAGCAGTACTTC.

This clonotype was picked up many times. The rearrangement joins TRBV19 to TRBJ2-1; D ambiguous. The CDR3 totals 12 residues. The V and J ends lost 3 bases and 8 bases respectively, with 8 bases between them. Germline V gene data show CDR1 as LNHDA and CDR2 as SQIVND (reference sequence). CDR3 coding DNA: TGTGCCAGTAGTATTCGTCCATATGAGCAGTTCTTC. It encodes CASSIRPYEQFF. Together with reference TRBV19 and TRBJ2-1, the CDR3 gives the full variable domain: DGGITQSPKYLFRKEGQNVTLSCEQNLNHDAMYWYRQDPGQGLRLIYYSQIVNDFQKGDIAEGYSVSREKKESFPLTVTSAQKNPTAFYLCASSIRPYEQFFGPGTRLTVL.